The clone carrying this TCR beta chain was detected many times. Amplification of TCR beta CDR3 regions used RNA as the template. A first-round RT-PCR of the TCR CDR3 used the HTBI primer set. MiXCR was run by TCRdb on the multiplex PCR reads, yielding one entry per CDR3 protein. The sample has about 290,000 distinct CDR3 sequences; roughly 15% are singletons. This sample was included in a study of T cells in Graves' hyperthyroidism and ophthalmopathy. The germline gives CDR1 SQVTM, CDR2 ANQGSEA. The CDR3 runs to 16 residues. V was pared by 3 bases and J by 4 bases, with 11 bases of the junction left unmatched.

This chain links TRBV29-1 with TRBJ1-1; 10 bases fit TRBD1. The sequence derives from a woman aged 45-60 years with Graves' hyperthyroidism that later progressed to Graves' ophthalmopathy. The sample comprised blood. The CDR3 sequence: CSVEGETGGRGTEAFF. The CDR3, as DNA: TGCAGCGTTGAGGGGGAGACAGGGGGCAGGGGCACTGAAGCTTTCTTT.